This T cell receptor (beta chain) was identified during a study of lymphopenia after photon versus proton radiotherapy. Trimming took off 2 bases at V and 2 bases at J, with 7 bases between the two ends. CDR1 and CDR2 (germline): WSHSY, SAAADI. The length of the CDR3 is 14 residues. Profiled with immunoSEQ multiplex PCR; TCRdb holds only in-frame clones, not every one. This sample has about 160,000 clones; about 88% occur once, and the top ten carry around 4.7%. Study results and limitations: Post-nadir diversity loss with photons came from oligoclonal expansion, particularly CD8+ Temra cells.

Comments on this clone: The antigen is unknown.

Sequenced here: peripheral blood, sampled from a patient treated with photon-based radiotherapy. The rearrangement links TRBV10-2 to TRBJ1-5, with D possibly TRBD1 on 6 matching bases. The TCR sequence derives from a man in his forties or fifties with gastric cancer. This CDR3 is CASSERGGNQPQHF. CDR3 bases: TGCGCCAGCAGTGAGAGGGGGGGCAATCAGCCCCAGCATTTT.